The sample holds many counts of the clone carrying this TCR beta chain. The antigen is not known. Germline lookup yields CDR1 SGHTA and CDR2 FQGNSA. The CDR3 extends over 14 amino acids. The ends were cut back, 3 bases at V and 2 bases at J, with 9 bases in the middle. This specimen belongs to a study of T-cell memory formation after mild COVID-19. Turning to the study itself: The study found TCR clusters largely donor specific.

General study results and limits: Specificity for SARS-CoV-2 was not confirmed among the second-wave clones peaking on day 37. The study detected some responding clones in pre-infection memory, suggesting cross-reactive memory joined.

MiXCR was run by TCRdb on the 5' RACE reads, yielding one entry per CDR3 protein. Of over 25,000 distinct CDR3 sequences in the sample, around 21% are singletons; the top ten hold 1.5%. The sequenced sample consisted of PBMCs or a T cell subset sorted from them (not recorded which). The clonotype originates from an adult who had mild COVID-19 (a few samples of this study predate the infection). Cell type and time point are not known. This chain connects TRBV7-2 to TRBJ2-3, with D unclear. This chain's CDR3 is CASSFGRITDTQYF. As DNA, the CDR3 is TGTGCCAGCAGCTTTGGACGGATCACAGATACGCAGTATTTT.